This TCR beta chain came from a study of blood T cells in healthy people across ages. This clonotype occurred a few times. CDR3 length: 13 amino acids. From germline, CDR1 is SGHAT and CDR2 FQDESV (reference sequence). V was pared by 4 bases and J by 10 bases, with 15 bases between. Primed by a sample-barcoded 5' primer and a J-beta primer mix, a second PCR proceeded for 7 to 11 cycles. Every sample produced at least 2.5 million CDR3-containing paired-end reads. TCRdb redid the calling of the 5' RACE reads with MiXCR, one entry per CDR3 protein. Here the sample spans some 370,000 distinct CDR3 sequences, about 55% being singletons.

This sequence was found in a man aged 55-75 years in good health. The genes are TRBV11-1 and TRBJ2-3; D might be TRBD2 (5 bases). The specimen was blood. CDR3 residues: CASSSRRSRAQYF. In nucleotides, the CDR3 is TGTGCCAGCAGCTCGAGGAGGTCGCGGGCGCAGTATTTT.